The 26 T cell receptor beta chains listed next were all sequenced from one sample in a study of OX40 agonist ivuxolimab in advanced cancers. Some clones are missing from TCRdb's copy, which holds only in-frame ones; the method was immunoSEQ multiplex PCR. The sample has around 80,000 clones; nearly 95% are singletons. Specimen: CD4+ or CD8+ T cells sorted from blood, collected in a trial of the OX40 agonist ivuxolimab. The source of these receptors is an adult with an advanced solid tumor such as melanoma, head and neck, liver or kidney cancer.

The CDR3 reads CASSLSRGALDEQYF. As DNA, the CDR3 is TGTGCCAGCAGCTTGTCTAGAGGGGCCTTGGACGAGCAGTACTTC. The chain is built from TRBV7-2 and TRBJ2-7, with D perhaps given as TRBD1 or TRBD2 (5 bases each). V was clipped by 3 bases and J by 5 bases, with 17 bases between them. The CDR3 contains 15 residues. The germline gives CDR1 SGHTA, CDR2 FQGNSA.

The chain joins TRBV7-9 to TRBJ2-7; TRBD1 might be the D (6 bases). V was clipped by 2 bases and J by 3 bases, with 17 bases between them. The CDR3 sequence is 16 residues long. CDR1 SEHNR and CDR2 FQNEAQ come from the germline V gene (reference sequence). CDR3 region: CASSLKGTGIYYEQYF. The DNA of the CDR3 is TGTGCCAGCAGCTTAAAGGGCACAGGGATATACTACGAGCAGTACTTC.

This chain uses TRBV14 with TRBJ2-5, with TRBD1 as a possible D gene (5 bases). There are 14 residues in the CDR3. Trimming left V 2 bases short and J 1 base short, with 8 bases between. The V gene's germline CDR1 is SGHDN and CDR2 FVKESK. Here the CDR3 DNA reads TGTGCCAGCAGCCAATGGGGCCTCCAAGAGACCCAGTACTTC. Protein sequence: CASSQWGLQETQYF.

The chain carries TRBV4-1 and TRBJ1-2; 9 positions match TRBD1. The CDR3 extends over 15 amino acids. V was pared by 4 bases and J by 0 bases, with 3 bases of the junction left unmatched. CDR1 and CDR2 (germline): MGHRA, YSYEKL. The CDR3 sequence is CASSPRQGANYGYTF. CDR3 coding DNA: TGCGCCAGCAGCCCCCGACAGGGGGCTAACTATGGCTACACCTTC.

V usage is TRBV27 and J usage is TRBJ2-7; maybe TRBD1 (5 bases). Germline V gene data show CDR1 as MNHEY and CDR2 as SMNVEV (reference sequence). V was cut by 7 bases and J by 3 bases, with 16 bases left in between. The CDR3 runs 14 residues. CDR3 sequence: CASTSVAGYYEQYF. CDR3 coding DNA: TGTGCCAGCACCTCTGTCGCAGGGTACTACGAGCAGTACTTC.

V gene TRBV5-1 combines with J gene TRBJ1-1; D gene unclear. CDR3 length: 13 residues. Deletions cut 0 bases from V and 6 bases from J, with 9 bases between. Per the germline V gene, CDR1 is SGHRS and CDR2 is YFSETQ. The CDR3 here is CASSLAEGPEAFF. The CDR3 DNA reads as TGCGCCAGCAGCTTGGCCGAGGGTCCTGAAGCTTTCTTT.

The chain links TRBV5-1 to TRBJ1-6; D remains unclear. V was shortened by 4 bases and J by 0 bases, with 17 bases between the two germline ends. This CDR3 contains 18 residues. Germline V CDR1 and CDR2: SGHRS, YFSETQ. Here the CDR3 reads CASSPNRESSSYNSPLHF. DNA of the CDR3: TGCGCCAGCAGCCCGAACCGGGAGTCCAGCTCCTATAATTCACCCCTCCACTTT.

The chain carries TRBV13 and TRBJ2-7; D uncertain. This CDR3 contains 12 residues. Germline loops: CDR1 PRHDT, CDR2 FYEKMQ (reference sequence). The V end was cut by 4 bases, the J end by 0 bases, with 4 bases between. In DNA form, the CDR3 reads TGTGCCAGCAGCTGGAGCTCCTACGAGCAGTACTTC. Translating gives CASSWSSYEQYF.

The chain combines TRBV6-5 with TRBJ1-2; no definite D call. This CDR3 is 13 amino acids long. V lost 6 bases and J lost 4, with 12 bases in between. CDR1 MNHEY and CDR2 SVGAGI come from the germline V gene. This CDR3 reads CASRPENLYGYTF. The CDR3, as DNA: TGTGCCAGCAGGCCCGAAAACCTCTATGGCTACACCTTC.

This rearrangement joins TRBV5-5 to TRBJ1-5; D remains unclear. Germline V gene sequence: CDR1 SGHKS, CDR2 YYEKEE (reference sequence). V lost 9 bases and J lost 0, with 13 bases in between. The CDR3 totals 14 residues. CDR3: CATPGGPSNQPQHF. The CDR3 DNA sequence: TGTGCCACCCCAGGTGGTCCTAGCAATCAGCCCCAGCATTTT.

This clone was seen just once. This chain connects TRBV5-6 to TRBJ2-7; 9 nucleotides agree with TRBD1. The CDR3 has 15 amino acids. V lost 3 bases, J lost 6 bases, and 10 bases stayed unmatched. Germline V gives CDR1 SGHDT, CDR2 YYEEEE. CDR3 coding DNA: TGTGCCAGCAGCTCGAAGGGACAGGGTATCAGCGAGCAGTACTTC. Its protein product is CASSSKGQGISEQYF.

The V and J genes are TRBV4-1 and TRBJ1-1; 9 nucleotides match TRBD1. Germline trimming cut 0 bases from V and 1 base from J; bases unmatched to any gene: 6. The germline V gene has CDR1 MGHRA and CDR2 YSYEKL. The CDR3 runs to 17 residues. DNA for the CDR3: TGCGCCAGCAGCCAAGATTCACAGGGGGCGTGGAACACTGAAGCTTTCTTT. Translated, it gives CASSQDSQGAWNTEAFF.

This sequence joins TRBV6-1 and TRBJ2-7; possible D gene TRBD2, 6 bases. This CDR3 spans 16 amino acids. Per germline, CDR1 MNHNS and CDR2 SASEGT. The V and J ends lost 3 bases and 2 bases respectively, with 17 bases between them. CDR3: CASSDPRIAETYEQYF. As DNA, the CDR3 is TGTGCCAGCAGTGACCCTCGGATAGCGGAAACCTACGAGCAGTACTTC.

The V and J genes are TRBV4-1 and TRBJ2-5; tentatively, D is TRBD2 (5 bases). This CDR3 is 14 amino acids long. Trimming left V 1 base short and J 2 bases short, with 8 bases between. Germline lookup yields CDR1 MGHRA and CDR2 YSYEKL. The CDR3: CASSQVTNQETQYF. CDR3 nucleotide sequence: TGCGCCAGCAGCCAAGTGACTAATCAAGAGACCCAGTACTTC.

This clone was detected once. This rearrangement joins TRBV9 to TRBJ2-1, with D possibly being TRBD2 (6 bases). The CDR3 has 15 amino acids. The V gene's germline CDR1 is SGDLS and CDR2 YYNGEE. V was clipped by 0 bases and J by 8 bases, with 15 bases between them. The CDR3 sequence: CASSVEGGTLDEQFF. The CDR3 DNA sequence: TGTGCCAGCAGCGTAGAAGGCGGGACCCTCGATGAGCAGTTCTTC.

The chain links TRBV29-1 to TRBJ2-1, with D possibly TRBD2 on 5 matching bases. CDR3 length: 16 amino acids. Germline loops: CDR1 SQVTM, CDR2 ANQGSEA. V was trimmed by 1 base and J by 2 bases, leaving 15 bases between them. The CDR3 DNA reads TGCAGCGTTGAAGGGGTCGGTCGGGGAACCTACAATGAGCAGTTCTTC. Amino acids: CSVEGVGRGTYNEQFF.

This clone was counted once. The chain employs TRBV27 and TRBJ2-1, with TRBD2 matching 14 bases. The CDR3 is 17 amino acids. Trimming at V came to 3 bases and at J to 3 bases, leaving 4 bases not matched to a gene. Germline V gives CDR1 MNHEY, CDR2 SMNVEV (reference sequence). CDR3: CASSFLGTSGSYNEQFF. The CDR3, as DNA: TGTGCCAGCAGTTTCCTCGGGACTAGCGGGAGCTACAATGAGCAGTTCTTC.

The V call is TRBV19, the J call TRBJ1-1; the D is unclear. The CDR3 extends over 14 amino acids. CDR1 LNHDA and CDR2 SQIVND come from the germline V gene (reference sequence). V was pared by 7 bases and J by 4 bases, with 16 bases between. CDR3 nucleotide sequence: TGTGCCAGTACCCCAAGTAGCCCTACCACTGAAGCTTTCTTT. It translates to CASTPSSPTTEAFF. The full variable domain, in which reference TRBV19 and TRBJ1-1 provide the parts outside the CDR3, is DGGITQSPKYLFRKEGQNVTLSCEQNLNHDAMYWYRQDPGQGLRLIYYSQIVNDFQKGDIAEGYSVSREKKESFPLTVTSAQKNPTAFYLCASTPSSPTTEAFFGQGTRLTVV.

The chain joins TRBV7-8 to TRBJ2-7, with D hard to call. The V and J ends lost 5 bases and 3 bases respectively, with 2 bases between them. This CDR3 spans 10 amino acids. Germline V gene lookup returns CDR1 SGHVS and CDR2 FQNEAQ. This CDR3 reads CASSLYEQYF. In DNA, the CDR3 is TGTGCCAGCAGCCTCTACGAGCAGTACTTC.

V is TRBV5-1 and J is TRBJ2-7, with 11 bases matching TRBD1. Germline V gene lookup returns CDR1 SGHRS and CDR2 YFSETQ. CDR3 length equals 15 residues. V was pared by 5 bases and J by 3 bases, with 7 bases of the junction left unmatched. The CDR3 nucleotides read TGCGCCAGCAGTGAGGGGACAGGGGGATTCTACGAGCAGTACTTC. Translation gives CASSEGTGGFYEQYF.

Notes on this clone: One end of the junction is discordant with germline, which a read error may explain. This chain uses TRBV18 with TRBJ2-3, with D uncertain. The germline gives CDR1 KGHSH, CDR2 LQKENI. The CDR3 is 15 amino acids. CDR3 DNA: TGTGCCAGCTCCCCACGGAAATCGCTGGCAGATACGCAGTATTTT. This gives the protein CASSPRKSLADTQYF.

The rearrangement joins TRBV11-2 to TRBJ2-3, with D tentatively TRBD1 (5 bases). Per germline, CDR1 SGHAT and CDR2 FQNNGV. Trimming took off 1 base at V and 7 bases at J, with 12 bases between the two ends. The CDR3 sequence is 14 residues long. CDR3 in amino acids: CASSLVSAGHTQYF. As DNA, the CDR3 is TGTGCCAGCAGCTTAGTCAGCGCAGGGCATACGCAGTATTTT. Drawing the rest from reference TRBV11-2 and TRBJ2-3, the complete variable domain is EAGVAQSPRYKIIEKRQSVAFWCNPISGHATLYWYQQILGQGPKLLIQFQNNGVVDDSQLPKDRFSAERLKGVDSTLKIQPAKLEDSAVYLCASSLVSAGHTQYFGPGTRLTVL.

V gene TRBV19 combines with J gene TRBJ2-5; 7 bases align to TRBD2. V shed 5 bases, J shed 4 bases, and the junction held 7 bases outside the gene matches. This CDR3 is 14 amino acids long. Germline CDR1 reads LNHDA; CDR2 reads SQIVND (reference sequence). The CDR3 DNA reads TGTGCCAGTAGTTTGGGGGGGGGTAGAGAGACCCAGTACTTC. Its protein product is CASSLGGGRETQYF. The full variable domain, its missing parts supplied by reference TRBV19 and TRBJ2-5, is DGGITQSPKYLFRKEGQNVTLSCEQNLNHDAMYWYRQDPGQGLRLIYYSQIVNDFQKGDIAEGYSVSREKKESFPLTVTSAQKNPTAFYLCASSLGGGRETQYFGPGTRLLVL.

V gene TRBV9 combines with J gene TRBJ2-5; a possible D gene is TRBD2 (6 bases). The germline V gene has CDR1 SGDLS and CDR2 YYNGEE. Deletions cut 4 bases from V and 2 bases from J, with 18 bases between. The CDR3 is 16 amino acids. CDR3 DNA sequence: TGTGCCAGCAGCCCCGTCTTAGCGGCATTTCAAGAGACCCAGTACTTC. Encoded protein: CASSPVLAAFQETQYF.

In nucleotides, the CDR3 is TGTGCCAGCAGCTCAGGTAGGGCGTTCGAGCAGTACTTC. Its translation: CASSSGRAFEQYF. V and J are TRBV5-6 and TRBJ2-7; D uncertain. The CDR3 loop spans 13 amino acids. The germline V gene encodes CDR1 SGHDT and CDR2 YYEEEE. The V and J ends lost 3 bases and 6 bases respectively, with 13 bases between them.

This clone appeared once. The chain employs TRBV27 and TRBJ2-7; 7 nucleotides agree with TRBD1. The CDR3 sequence is 15 residues long. The J segment lost 5 bases and the V segment lost 6 bases, leaving 13 bases of the junction unmatched. Per germline, CDR1 MNHEY and CDR2 SMNVEV (reference sequence). CDR3 amino acids: CASSRDRVRRNEQYF. In DNA, the CDR3 is TGTGCCAGCAGCCGTGACAGGGTACGGCGTAACGAGCAGTACTTC.